One and the same sample provided the 13 T cell receptor beta chains below, sequenced in a study of beta chain features in type 1 diabetes. Study outcomes and limitations: Moderate but significant shortening of TCRB CDR3s was recorded in all four CD4+ subsets from Type 1 diabetes patients.

Isolated RNA was reverse transcribed in full, so expressed TCRB transcripts were sequenced. Clones were sequenced by immunoSEQ multiplex PCR, and TCRdb holds only the in-frame ones, with some missing. The sample consists of a few hundred thousand clones, around 10% of them appearing once. These receptors have no known antigen. The sample was central memory CD4+ T cells from blood. These receptor sequences come from a man aged 30 to 45 with type 1 diabetes.

This clone was seen many times. The chain has TRBV5-4 and TRBJ1-1, with 7 bases matching TRBD1. Germline V lookup: CDR1 SGHNT, CDR2 YYREEE (reference sequence). V shed 4 bases and J 2 bases; nucleotides not matched to a gene: 11. The length of the CDR3 is 16 residues. In DNA, the CDR3 is TGTGCCAGCAGCGTTACCACCGGGACAGATAACACTGAAGCTTTCTTT. This sequence encodes CASSVTTGTDNTEAFF.

This clone turned up a few times. The chain joins TRBV11-2 to TRBJ2-3; D is unresolved. V dropped 4 bases and J dropped 6 bases, with 14 bases sitting between them. Germline-derived CDR1 and CDR2 are SGHAT and FQNNGV. This CDR3 has 14 amino acids. This CDR3 is CASSSGMGWDTQYF. CDR3 DNA: TGTGCCAGCAGCTCCGGTATGGGGTGGGATACGCAGTATTTT.

In this sample, this clone turned up many times. This chain uses TRBV11-2 with TRBJ1-4; D is unresolved. CDR3 length equals 17 residues. The germline CDR1 and CDR2 sequences are SGHAT and FQNNGV. Between the trimmed V and J ends, which lost 5 bases and 8 bases, there was a span of 24 bases. CDR3 sequence reads: CASSQVPFGLQDEKLFF. CDR3 sequence (DNA): TGTGCCAGCAGCCAAGTCCCATTCGGTTTGCAGGACGAAAAACTGTTTTTT. Full variable domain (remainder filled in from reference TRBV11-2 and TRBJ1-4): EAGVAQSPRYKIIEKRQSVAFWCNPISGHATLYWYQQILGQGPKLLIQFQNNGVVDDSQLPKDRFSAERLKGVDSTLKIQPAKLEDSAVYLCASSQVPFGLQDEKLFFGSGTQLSVL.

The gene calls are TRBV5-1 and TRBJ2-1, with D possibly called TRBD1 or TRBD2 (6 bases each). The germline V and J ends were trimmed by 5 bases and 12 bases, with 21 bases remaining between them. The CDR3 is 14 amino acids. CDR1 SGHRS and CDR2 YFSETQ come from the germline V gene. The CDR3 region has the DNA TGCGCCAGCAGACGGGGGCCCGAAGATGAACGGCAGTTCTTC. Encoded protein: CASRRGPEDERQFF.

This clone has a single count. The chain is built from TRBV5-4 and TRBJ2-3; perhaps TRBD2 as D (6 bases). Germline lookup yields CDR1 SGHNT and CDR2 YYREEE (reference sequence). This CDR3 spans 14 amino acids. V lost 3 bases and J lost 2, with 10 bases in between. This CDR3 is CASSYGTVTDTQYF. The DNA of the CDR3 is TGTGCCAGCAGCTACGGGACTGTCACAGATACGCAGTATTTT.

This clone showed up many times. The chain is built from TRBV28 and TRBJ2-3; D is unresolved. The germline V and J ends were trimmed by 6 bases and 7 bases, with 8 bases remaining between them. The CDR3 loop spans 11 amino acids. Germline CDR1 MDHEN, CDR2 SYDVKM. CDR3 in amino acids: CASSVTYTQYF. CDR3 DNA sequence: TGTGCCAGCAGCGTCACGTATACGCAGTATTTT.

This clone was detected a few times. V and J are TRBV29-1 and TRBJ2-3, with 7 bases matching TRBD2. Germline V gene sequence: CDR1 SQVTM, CDR2 ANQGSEA. The CDR3 consists of 13 residues. The V segment lost 7 bases and the J segment 3 bases; nucleotides outside the gene matches: 7. CDR3 residues: CSAQDGGTDTQYF. Written as DNA, the CDR3 is TGCAGCGCCCAAGACGGGGGGACAGATACGCAGTATTTT.

This clone was observed many times. J is TRBJ2-1 and V is TRBV7-9; D possibly uses TRBD1 or TRBD2 (5 bases each). Between the trimmed V and J ends, which lost 4 bases and 4 bases, there was a span of 20 bases. CDR3 length: 17 residues. Germline assignment: CDR1 SEHNR and CDR2 FQNEAQ (reference sequence). The CDR3 DNA reads as TGTGCCAGCAGCTCCGGGGACGGAACTACTGCATACAATGAGCAGTTCTTC. The encoded protein is CASSSGDGTTAYNEQFF.

A remark on this clone: A single base is all that separates this from a far larger clone, so a read error is likely. This chain joins TRBV4-3 and TRBJ1-2, with D perhaps TRBD1 (5 bases). Germline CDR1 and CDR2: LGHNA and YSLEER. The CDR3 totals 12 residues. V dropped 4 bases and J dropped 4 bases, with 7 bases sitting between them. The CDR3 is CASSPGGYGYTF. In nucleotides, the CDR3 is TGCGCCAGCAGCCCGGGGGGCTATGGCTACACCTTC.

The genes are TRBV4-2 and TRBJ2-3; 9 bases are a match to TRBD2. The CDR3 length is 15 residues. The germline V gene encodes CDR1 LGHNA and CDR2 YNFKEQ. With 0 bases clipped from V and 6 bases from J, the junction kept 4 bases outside the gene matches. The CDR3 DNA sequence: TGTGCCAGCAGCCAAGAAAGGGCGGGGGGGGATACGCAGTATTTT. Translated: CASSQERAGGDTQYF.

This clone has just a few counts. The chain combines TRBV7-9 with TRBJ1-2; maybe TRBD1 (6 bases). V was trimmed by 5 bases and J by 3 bases, leaving 19 bases between them. CDR1 SEHNR and CDR2 FQNEAQ come from the germline V gene (reference sequence). CDR3 length: 16 residues. CDR3 sequence reads: CASSHRIMGGDYGYTF. The CDR3 nucleotides read TGTGCCAGCAGCCACCGGATTATGGGGGGCGACTATGGCTACACCTTC.

This clone was counted a few times. The chain carries TRBV4-2 and TRBJ2-7; weak D call: TRBD1 (5 bases). The germline V and J ends were trimmed by 2 bases and 0 bases, with 14 bases remaining between them. Per germline, CDR1 LGHNA and CDR2 YNFKEQ. This CDR3 comprises 16 residues. The CDR3 sequence: CASSQSGQAYSYEQYF. The CDR3 bases are TGTGCCAGCAGCCAATCAGGGCAGGCGTACTCCTACGAGCAGTACTTC.

The sample holds a few counts of this clone. This sequence joins TRBV5-1 and TRBJ2-7; a weak D match, TRBD1 (5 bases). The germline gives CDR1 SGHRS, CDR2 YFSETQ. V was trimmed by 4 bases and J by 3 bases, leaving 8 bases between them. The CDR3 runs to 12 residues. CDR3 loop: CASSPDSYEQYF. The CDR3 bases are TGCGCCAGCAGCCCAGACAGCTACGAGCAGTACTTC.